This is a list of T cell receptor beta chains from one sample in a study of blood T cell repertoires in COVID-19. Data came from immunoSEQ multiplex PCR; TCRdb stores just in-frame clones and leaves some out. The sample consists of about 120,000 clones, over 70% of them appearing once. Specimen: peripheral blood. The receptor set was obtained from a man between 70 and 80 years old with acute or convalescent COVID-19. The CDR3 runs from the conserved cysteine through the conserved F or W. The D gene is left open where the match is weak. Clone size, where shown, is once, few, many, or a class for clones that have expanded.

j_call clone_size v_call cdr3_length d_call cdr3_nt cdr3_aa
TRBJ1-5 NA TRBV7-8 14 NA TGTGCCAGCAGCAGCAGGGGAAGCAATCAGCCCCAGCATTTT CASSSRGSNQPQHF
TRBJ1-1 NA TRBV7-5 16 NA TGTGCCAGAAGCTTGAGGCAGGGGGGCAAGAACACTGAAGCTTTCTTT CARSLRQGGKNTEAFF
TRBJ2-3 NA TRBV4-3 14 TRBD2 TGCGCCAGCAAAATAGCGGGGGACACAGATACGCAGTATTTT CASKIAGDTDTQYF
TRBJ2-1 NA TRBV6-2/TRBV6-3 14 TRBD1 TGTGCCAGCAGTATTCTGGGTGTAGGGGGCTGGCAGTTCTTC CASSILGVGGWQFF
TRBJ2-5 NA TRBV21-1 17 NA TGTGCCAGCAGCAAAGGAGTGGGACTAGCGGGGGAAGAGACCCAGTACTTC CASSKGVGLAGEETQYF
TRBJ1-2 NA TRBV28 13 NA TGTGCCACCTATGAAGGGGAAGCTTATGGCTACACCTTC CATYEGEAYGYTF
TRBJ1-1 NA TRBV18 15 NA TGTGCCAGCTCACCACCGACAGGATCCAACACTGAAGCTTTCTTT CASSPPTGSNTEAFF
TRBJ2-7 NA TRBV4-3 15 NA TGCGCCAGCAGCCCAGCCGTAGGACTCACCTACGAGCAGTACTTC CASSPAVGLTYEQYF
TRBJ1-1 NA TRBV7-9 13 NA TGTGCCAGCAGCACAGCGACAGGAACTGAAGCTTTCTTT CASSTATGTEAFF
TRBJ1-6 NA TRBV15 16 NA TGTGCCACCAGGGCAGCGGGGGATAGCTATAATTCACCCCTCCACTTT CATRAAGDSYNSPLHF
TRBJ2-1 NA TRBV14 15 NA TGTGCCAGCAGCCAAGAACAGGGCTCCTACAATGAGCAGTTCTTC CASSQEQGSYNEQFF
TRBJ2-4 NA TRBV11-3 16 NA TGTGCCAGCAGCGAGAGACAGTCCCTAGCCAAAAACATTCAGTACTTC CASSERQSLAKNIQYF
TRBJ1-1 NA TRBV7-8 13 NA TGTGCCAGCAGCTTAGCAGGGGGAGCTGAAGCTTTCTTT CASSLAGGAEAFF
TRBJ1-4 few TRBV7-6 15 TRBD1 TGTGCCAGCAGCTGGACAGGGGGCACTAATGAAAAACTGTTTTTT CASSWTGGTNEKLFF
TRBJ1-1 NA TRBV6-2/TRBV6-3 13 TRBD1 TGTGCCAGCAGTAGACAGGGGAACACTGAAGCTTTCTTT CASSRQGNTEAFF
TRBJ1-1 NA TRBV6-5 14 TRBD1 TGTGCCACCGGGACAGGCCGAACGAACACTGAAGCTTTCTTT CATGTGRTNTEAFF
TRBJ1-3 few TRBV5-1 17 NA TGCGCCAGCAGCCACCATTCGAGGTTCAGCTCTGGAAACACCATATATTTT CASSHHSRFSSGNTIYF
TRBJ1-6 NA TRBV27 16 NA TGTGCCAGCAGTTTATGGGCCGAAACTTGGGATTCACCCCTCCACTTT CASSLWAETWDSPLHF
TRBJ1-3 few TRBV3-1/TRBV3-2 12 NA TGTGCCAGCAGCCAACAGGGAAACACCATATATTTT CASSQQGNTIYF
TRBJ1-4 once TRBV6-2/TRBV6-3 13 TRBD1 TGTGCCAGCAGCTGGACAGGGACCGAAAAACTGTTTTTT CASSWTGTEKLFF
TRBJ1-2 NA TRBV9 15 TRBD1 TGTGCCAGCAGCGTAAAGGGACAGGCTAACTATGGCTACACCTTC CASSVKGQANYGYTF
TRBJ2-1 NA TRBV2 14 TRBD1 TGTGCCAGCAGTCCGGGACAGGGGCGGAATGAGCAGTTCTTC CASSPGQGRNEQFF
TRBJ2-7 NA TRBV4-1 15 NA TGCGCCAGCAGCCCGAGGACGGGAAGCTCCTACGAGCAGTACTTC CASSPRTGSSYEQYF
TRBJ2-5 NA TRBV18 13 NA TGTGCCAGCTCACCAGCCGGAGGAGAGACCCAGTACTTC CASSPAGGETQYF
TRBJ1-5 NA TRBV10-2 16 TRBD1 TGCGCCAGCATAAACGCCGGGACAGGGGCGGGACAGCCCCAGCATTTT CASINAGTGAGQPQHF
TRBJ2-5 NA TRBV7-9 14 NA TGTGCCAGCAGCCTGAGGAGTTTCCAAGAGACCCAGTACTTC CASSLRSFQETQYF
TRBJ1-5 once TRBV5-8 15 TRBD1 TGTGCCAGCAGCTTGAGGACAGGGCGCAATCAGCCCCAGCATTTT CASSLRTGRNQPQHF
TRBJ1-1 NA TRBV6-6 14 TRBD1 TGTGCCAGCAGTTACTCACGGGACAGGGGGGAAGCTTTCTTT CASSYSRDRGEAFF
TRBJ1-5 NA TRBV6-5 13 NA TGTGCCAGCAGTAGAGACACCGATCAGCCCCAGCATTTT CASSRDTDQPQHF
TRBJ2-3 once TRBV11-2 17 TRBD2 TGTGCCAGCAGCTTAATTGGCGGGGGGGCTGTGCTACTTACGCAGTATTTT CASSLIGGGAVLLTQYF